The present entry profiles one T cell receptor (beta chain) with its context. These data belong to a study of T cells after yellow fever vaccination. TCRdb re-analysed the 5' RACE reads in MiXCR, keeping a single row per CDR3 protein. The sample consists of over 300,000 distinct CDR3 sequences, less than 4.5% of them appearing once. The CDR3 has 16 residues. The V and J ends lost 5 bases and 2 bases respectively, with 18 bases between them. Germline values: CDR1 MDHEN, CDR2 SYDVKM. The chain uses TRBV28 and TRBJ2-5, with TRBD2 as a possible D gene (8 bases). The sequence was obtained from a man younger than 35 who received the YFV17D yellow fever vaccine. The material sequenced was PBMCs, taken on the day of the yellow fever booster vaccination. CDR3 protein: CASSVRGTRIQETQYF. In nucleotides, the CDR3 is TGTGCCAGCAGTGTCAGGGGGACTAGGATACAAGAGACCCAGTACTTC.